The T cell receptor beta chain described here comes from a study of preoperative IRX-2 immunotherapy in early breast cancer. Only in-frame clones appear in the TCRdb table, and some are missing; sequencing was by immunoSEQ multiplex PCR. The sample shows 60,000 or so clones, around 94% of them seen only once. Trimming left V 7 bases short and J 3 bases short, with 9 bases between. There are 13 residues in the CDR3. Germline V lookup: CDR1 ENHRY, CDR2 SYGVKD. Treatment defined: preoperative locoregional IRX-2 cytokine immunotherapy. This phase Ib study tested locoregional IRX-2 cytokine immunotherapy given before surgery.

Sampling was conducted from a patient treated with IRX-2 immunotherapy. The rearrangement joins TRBV10-3 to TRBJ2-2; a possible D gene is TRBD1 (5 bases). This receptor was taken from a human donor with breast cancer. CDR3 in DNA: TGTGCCATCACTGCGACAGACACCGGGGAGCTGTTTTTT. It is translated as CAITATDTGELFF.